This T cell receptor beta chain is drawn from a study of T-cell memory formation after mild COVID-19. Study conclusions and caveats: Proof of SARS-CoV-2 specificity was absent for the second-wave clones that crested on day 37.

Sample barcodes and UMIs were carried by the TCR alpha and TCR beta cDNA libraries that 5'RACE generated with constant-segment primers. From the 5' RACE reads, TCRdb called clonotypes with MiXCR, one entry per CDR3 protein. In the table there are 400,000 to 450,000 distinct CDR3 sequences, under 20% of which are singletons. The V end lost 4 bases, the J end lost 8 bases, and 17 bases lay between the germline ends. CDR1 SGHTA and CDR2 FQGNSA come from the germline V gene. The CDR3 consists of 14 residues. A few counts support this clonotype. Its matching antigen is unknown. The chain has TRBV7-2 and TRBJ1-2, with D uncertain. The sequenced material came from PBMCs or a T cell subset sorted from them (not recorded which). The clonotype was recovered from a man between 18 and 35 years old who had mild COVID-19 (a few samples of this study predate the infection). Cell type and time point are not known. The CDR3 DNA reads as TGTGCCAGCAGCTCCTGGACGGGCCCTGGAGGCTACACCTTC. It codes for CASSSWTGPGGYTF.